The rows below give T cell receptor beta chains drawn from one sample of a study of T cell repertoires in cytomegalovirus infection. TCRdb re-called the reads through MiXCR, storing one row per CDR3 protein. The data show 200,000 or so distinct CDR3 sequences, with approximately 19% seen just once and about 2.9% held by the top ten. The sample consisted of PBMCs. These receptors originate from a human donor in good health (CMV status not recorded). Some clones in this sample may be carry-over from other donors' samples. CDR3s include the opening cysteine and the closing phenylalanine or tryptophan. D genes are given only for firm matches. Some rows mark clone size as missing; the rest say once, few, many or name a class of expanded clone.

V gene,CDR3 length,D gene,clone size,J gene,CDR3 protein,CDR3 DNA
TRBV11-3,18,TRBD2,few,TRBJ2-1,CASSLERRESPSYNEQFF,TGTGCCAGCAGCTTAGAGAGGCGGGAGTCCCCCTCCTACAATGAGCAGTTCTTC
TRBV20-1,17,.,few,TRBJ2-3,CSARDGGGRGGTDTQYF,TGCAGTGCTAGAGATGGGGGGGGGCGCGGGGGTACAGATACGCAGTATTTT
TRBV7-4,15,TRBD2,few,TRBJ2-7,CASSSLADLSYEQYF,TGTGCCAGCAGCTCTCTAGCGGACCTCTCCTACGAGCAGTACTTC
TRBV2,14,.,.,TRBJ1-1,CASSEDTGKTGAFF,TGTGCCAGCAGTGAAGATACAGGGAAAACCGGAGCTTTCTTT
TRBV12-3/TRBV12-4,16,.,.,TRBJ2-3,CASTFDGTGSTDTQYF,TGTGCCAGCACCTTTGACGGGACTGGAAGCACAGATACGCAGTATTTT
TRBV6-1,15,TRBD1,many,TRBJ1-6,CASRSQGANNSPLHF,TGTGCCAGCAGGTCACAGGGGGCGAATAATTCACCCCTCCACTTT
TRBV6-5,15,.,.,TRBJ2-1,CASSRSLSQYNEQFF,TGTGCCAGCAGTCGATCATTATCACAATACAATGAGCAGTTCTTC
TRBV9,17,.,many,TRBJ1-2,CASSHSTRDGALKGYTF,TGTGCCAGCAGCCATTCGACCCGGGACGGCGCGCTGAAAGGCTACACCTTC
TRBV7-8,18,TRBD1,many,TRBJ2-2,CASSFAPWDRKNTGELFF,TGTGCCAGCAGCTTCGCGCCGTGGGACAGGAAGAACACCGGGGAGCTGTTTTTT
TRBV7-2,12,.,medium-sized,TRBJ2-5,CASSPDSETQYF,TGTGCCAGCAGCCCGGACTCTGAGACCCAGTACTTC
TRBV7-7,15,TRBD2,many,TRBJ2-3,CASSLEAGGPDTQYF,TGTGCTAGCAGCTTGGAAGCGGGAGGGCCAGATACGCAGTATTTT
TRBV6-2/TRBV6-3,13,.,many,TRBJ1-1,CASSYARSQQAFF,TGTGCCAGCAGTTACGCCCGGTCCCAGCAAGCTTTCTTT
TRBV7-6,16,.,many,TRBJ2-1,CASSLSAGYGLNEQFF,TGTGCCAGCAGCTTATCTGCTGGCTACGGCCTCAATGAGCAGTTCTTC
TRBV5-6,16,.,.,TRBJ2-1,CASKSRDRASYNEQFF,TGTGCCAGCAAGTCCCGTGACCGAGCCTCCTACAATGAGCAGTTCTTC
TRBV7-2,14,.,many,TRBJ2-2,CASSPGSHTGELFF,TGTGCCAGCAGCCCGGGGTCCCACACCGGGGAGCTGTTTTTT
TRBV5-5,16,TRBD2,.,TRBJ2-5,CASSLDSGRGQETQYF,TGTGCCAGCAGCTTGGATAGCGGGAGAGGCCAAGAGACCCAGTACTTC
TRBV13,15,.,.,TRBJ1-6,CASSFHLRGNSPLHF,TGTGCCAGCAGCTTTCATCTCCGCGGGAATTCACCCCTCCACTTT
TRBV7-9,16,.,.,TRBJ1-2,CASSLGGQASNYGYTF,TGTGCCAGCAGCTTAGGAGGGCAGGCTTCTAACTATGGCTACACCTTC
TRBV28,17,TRBD2,.,TRBJ2-5,CASSSPPLAGLMETQYF,TGTGCCAGCAGTTCGCCCCCTCTAGCGGGGCTAATGGAGACCCAGTACTTC